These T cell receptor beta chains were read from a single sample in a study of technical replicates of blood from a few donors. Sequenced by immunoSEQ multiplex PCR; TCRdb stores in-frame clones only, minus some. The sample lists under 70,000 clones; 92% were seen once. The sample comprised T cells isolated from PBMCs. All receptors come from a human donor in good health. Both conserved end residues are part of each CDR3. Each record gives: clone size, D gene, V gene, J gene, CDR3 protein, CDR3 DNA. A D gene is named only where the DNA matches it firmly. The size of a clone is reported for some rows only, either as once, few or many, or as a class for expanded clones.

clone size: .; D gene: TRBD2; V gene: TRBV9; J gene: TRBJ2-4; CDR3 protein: CASTGAGADIQYF; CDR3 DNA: TGTGCCAGCACGGGAGCGGGAGCGGACATTCAGTACTTC
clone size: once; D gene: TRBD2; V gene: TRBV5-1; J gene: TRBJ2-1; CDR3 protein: CASSLVRLAGNEQFF; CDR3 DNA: TGCGCCAGCAGCTTGGTAAGGCTAGCGGGGAATGAGCAGTTCTTC
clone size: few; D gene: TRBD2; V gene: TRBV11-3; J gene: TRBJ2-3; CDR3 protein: CASSLGTSGSTDTQYF; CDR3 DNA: TGTGCCAGCAGCTTAGGGACTAGCGGGAGCACAGATACGCAGTATTTT
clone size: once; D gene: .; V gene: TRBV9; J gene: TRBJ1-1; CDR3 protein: CASSVLAANTEAFF; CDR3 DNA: TGTGCCAGCAGCGTTTTAGCTGCGAACACTGAAGCTTTCTTT
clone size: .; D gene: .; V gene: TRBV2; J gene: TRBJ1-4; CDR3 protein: CASKVTATNEKLFF; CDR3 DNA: TGTGCCAGCAAAGTGACAGCAACTAATGAAAAACTGTTTTTT
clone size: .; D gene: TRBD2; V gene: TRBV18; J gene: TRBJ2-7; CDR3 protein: CASSRLADHYEQYF; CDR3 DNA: TGTGCCAGCTCAAGACTAGCAGATCACTACGAGCAGTACTTC
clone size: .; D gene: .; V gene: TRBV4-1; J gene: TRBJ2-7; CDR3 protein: CASSGGRGADPGYEQYF; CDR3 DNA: TGCGCCAGCAGCGGAGGCCGGGGTGCCGATCCGGGGTACGAGCAGTACTTC
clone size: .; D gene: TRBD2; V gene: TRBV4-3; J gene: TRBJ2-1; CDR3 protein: CASSQETASIIAGVHNEQFF; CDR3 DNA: TGCGCCAGCAGCCAAGAAACAGCCTCCATAATAGCGGGAGTCCACAATGAGCAGTTCTTC
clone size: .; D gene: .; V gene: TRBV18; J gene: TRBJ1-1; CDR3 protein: CASSSQANTEAFF; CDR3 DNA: TGTGCCAGCTCATCCCAAGCGAACACTGAAGCTTTCTTT
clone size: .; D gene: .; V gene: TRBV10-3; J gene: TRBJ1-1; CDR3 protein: CAISGAEGWTEAFF; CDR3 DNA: TGTGCCATCAGTGGGGCCGAGGGATGGACTGAAGCTTTCTTT
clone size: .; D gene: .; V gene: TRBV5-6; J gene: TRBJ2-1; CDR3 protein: CASGAGSYNEQFF; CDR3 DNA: TGTGCCAGCGGGGCCGGCTCCTACAATGAGCAGTTCTTC
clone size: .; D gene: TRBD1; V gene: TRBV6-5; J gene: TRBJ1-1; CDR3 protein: CASSLGGTANTEAFF; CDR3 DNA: TGTGCCAGCAGTTTAGGGGGGACAGCGAACACTGAAGCTTTCTTT
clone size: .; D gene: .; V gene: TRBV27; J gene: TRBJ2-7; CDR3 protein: CASHSMGNSYEQYF; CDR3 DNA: TGTGCCAGCCATTCAATGGGCAACTCCTACGAGCAGTACTTC
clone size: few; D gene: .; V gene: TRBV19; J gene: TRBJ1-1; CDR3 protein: CASSIGGNEAFF; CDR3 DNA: TGTGCCAGTAGTATCGGGGGGAATGAAGCTTTCTTT
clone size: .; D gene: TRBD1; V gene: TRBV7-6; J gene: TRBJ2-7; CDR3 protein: CASSRSYTGTGISYEQYF; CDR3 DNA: TGTGCCAGCAGCCGATCATATACTGGGACAGGCATCTCCTACGAGCAGTACTTC
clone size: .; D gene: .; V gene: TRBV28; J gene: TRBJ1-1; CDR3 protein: CASSPSGAITEAFF; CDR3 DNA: TGTGCCAGCAGTCCCTCAGGGGCTATCACTGAAGCTTTCTTT
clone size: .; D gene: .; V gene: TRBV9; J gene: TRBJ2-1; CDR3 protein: CASSAGGTVRDEQFF; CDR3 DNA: TGTGCCAGCAGCGCCGGAGGCACCGTTCGCGATGAGCAGTTCTTC
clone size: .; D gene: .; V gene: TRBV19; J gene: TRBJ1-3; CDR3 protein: CASRSGASGNTIYF; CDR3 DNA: TGTGCCAGTAGATCAGGTGCCTCTGGAAACACCATATATTTT
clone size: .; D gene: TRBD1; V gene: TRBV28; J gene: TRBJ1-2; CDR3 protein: CASWDTDRGGYTF; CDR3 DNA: TGTGCCAGCTGGGACACTGACAGGGGGGGCTACACCTTC
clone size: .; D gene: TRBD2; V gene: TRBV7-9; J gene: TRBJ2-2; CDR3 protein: CASSKWTSGKSKTGELFF; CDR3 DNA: TGTGCCAGCAGCAAGTGGACTAGCGGGAAATCAAAAACCGGGGAGCTGTTTTTT
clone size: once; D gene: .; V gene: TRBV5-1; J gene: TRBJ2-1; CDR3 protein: CASSLVSGFGSEQFF; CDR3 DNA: TGCGCCAGCAGCTTGGTTAGTGGGTTTGGGAGTGAGCAGTTCTTC
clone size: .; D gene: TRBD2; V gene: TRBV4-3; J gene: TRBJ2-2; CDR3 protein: CASSQRASGNTGELFF; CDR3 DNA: TGCGCCAGCAGCCAAAGGGCTAGCGGCAACACCGGGGAGCTGTTTTTT
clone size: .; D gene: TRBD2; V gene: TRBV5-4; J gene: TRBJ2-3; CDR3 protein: CASSPSSGRAGRSTQYF; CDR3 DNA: TGTGCCAGCAGCCCGAGTAGCGGGAGGGCGGGTAGATCGACGCAGTATTTT
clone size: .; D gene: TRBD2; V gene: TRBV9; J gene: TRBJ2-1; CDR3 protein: CASSDGLAGGNNEQFF; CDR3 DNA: TGTGCCAGCAGCGACGGCCTAGCGGGAGGTAATAATGAGCAGTTCTTC
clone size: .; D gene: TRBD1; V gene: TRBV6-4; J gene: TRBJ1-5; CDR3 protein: CASSYRGEQPQHF; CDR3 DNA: TGTGCCAGCAGTTACAGGGGTGAGCAGCCCCAGCATTTT
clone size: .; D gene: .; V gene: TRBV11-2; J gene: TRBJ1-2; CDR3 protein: CASSLDSGSYGYTF; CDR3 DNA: TGTGCCAGCAGCTTAGATTCAGGATCCTATGGCTACACCTTC
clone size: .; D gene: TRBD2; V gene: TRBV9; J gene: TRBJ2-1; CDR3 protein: CASSVGRLAGGPEQFF; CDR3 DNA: TGTGCCAGCAGCGTAGGCAGACTAGCGGGAGGACCCGAGCAGTTCTTC
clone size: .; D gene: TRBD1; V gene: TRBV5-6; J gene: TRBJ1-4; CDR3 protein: CASSLGGQGDEKLFF; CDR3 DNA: TGTGCCAGCAGCTTGGGGGGACAGGGGGATGAAAAACTGTTTTTT
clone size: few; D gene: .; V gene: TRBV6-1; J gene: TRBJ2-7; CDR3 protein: CASSGTVPSYEQYF; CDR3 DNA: TGTGCCAGCAGTGGGACAGTTCCCTCCTACGAGCAGTACTTC
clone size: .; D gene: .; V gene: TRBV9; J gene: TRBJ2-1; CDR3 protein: CASSVGGSNVYNEQFF; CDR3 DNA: TGTGCCAGCAGCGTAGGAGGGTCTAACGTTTACAATGAGCAGTTCTTC
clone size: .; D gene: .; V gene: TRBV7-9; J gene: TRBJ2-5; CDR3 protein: CASGRGHEETQYF; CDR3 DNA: TGTGCCAGCGGGAGGGGACATGAGGAGACCCAGTACTTC
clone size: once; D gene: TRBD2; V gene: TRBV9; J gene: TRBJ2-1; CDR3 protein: CASSVVSGSNDEQFF; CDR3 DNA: TGTGCCAGCAGCGTAGTTAGCGGGAGTAACGATGAGCAGTTCTTC
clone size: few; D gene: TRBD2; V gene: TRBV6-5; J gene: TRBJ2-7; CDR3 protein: CASSTSGYSYEQYF; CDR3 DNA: TGTGCCAGCAGCACTAGCGGGTACTCCTACGAGCAGTACTTC
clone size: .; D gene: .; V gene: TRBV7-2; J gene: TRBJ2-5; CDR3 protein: CASSRQETQYF; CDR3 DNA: TGTGCCAGCAGCCGGCAAGAGACCCAGTACTTC
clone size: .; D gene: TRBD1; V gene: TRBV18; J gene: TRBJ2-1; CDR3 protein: CASSPPGQVHNEQFF; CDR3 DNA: TGTGCCAGCTCACCACCGGGACAGGTGCACAATGAGCAGTTCTTC
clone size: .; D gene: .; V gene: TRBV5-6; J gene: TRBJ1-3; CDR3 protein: CASSPGTVGNTIYF; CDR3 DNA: TGTGCCAGCAGCCCCGGGACTGTTGGAAACACCATATATTTT
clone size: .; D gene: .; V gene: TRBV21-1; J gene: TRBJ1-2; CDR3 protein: CASSLKCEGANYGYTF; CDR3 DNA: TGTGCCAGCAGCCTCAAATGTGAAGGGGCTAACTATGGCTACACCTTC
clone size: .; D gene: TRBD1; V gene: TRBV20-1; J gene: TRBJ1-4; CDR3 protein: CSARTGRKLFF; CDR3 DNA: TGCAGTGCGAGGACAGGGCGGAAACTGTTTTTT
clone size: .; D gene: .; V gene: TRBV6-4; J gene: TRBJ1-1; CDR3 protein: CASSASGQLNTEAFF; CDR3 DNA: TGTGCCAGCAGTGCCTCAGGACAGCTGAACACTGAAGCTTTCTTT
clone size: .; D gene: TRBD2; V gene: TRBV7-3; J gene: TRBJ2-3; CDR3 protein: CASSPRGLAGDTQYF; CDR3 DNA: TGTGCCAGCAGCCCCCGAGGACTAGCGGGGGATACGCAGTATTTT
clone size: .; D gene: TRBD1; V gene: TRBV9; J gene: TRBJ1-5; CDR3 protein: CASSAGTGSLFSNQPQHF; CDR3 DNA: TGTGCCAGCAGCGCCGGGACAGGGAGCTTATTTAGCAATCAGCCCCAGCATTTT
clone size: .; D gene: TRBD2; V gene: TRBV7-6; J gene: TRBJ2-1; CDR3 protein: CASSLVGLAGGISYNEQFF; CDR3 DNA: TGTGCCAGCAGCTTAGTGGGACTAGCGGGAGGGATCTCCTACAATGAGCAGTTCTTC
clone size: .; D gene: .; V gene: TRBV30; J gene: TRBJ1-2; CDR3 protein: CAWSVRRDYGYTF; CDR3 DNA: TGTGCCTGGAGTGTAAGGCGGGATTATGGCTACACCTTC
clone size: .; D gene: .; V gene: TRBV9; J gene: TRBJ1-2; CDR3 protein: CASSVGGGSGYTF; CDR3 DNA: TGTGCCAGCAGCGTAGGGGGAGGGTCTGGCTACACCTTC
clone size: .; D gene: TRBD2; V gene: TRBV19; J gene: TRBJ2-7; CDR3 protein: CASAPGLAETYEQYF; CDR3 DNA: TGTGCCAGTGCCCCCGGACTAGCAGAAACCTACGAGCAGTACTTC
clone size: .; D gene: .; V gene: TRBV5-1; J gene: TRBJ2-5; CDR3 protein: CASSLAGDGETQYF; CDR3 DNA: TGCGCCAGCAGCTTGGCAGGGGATGGAGAGACCCAGTACTTC
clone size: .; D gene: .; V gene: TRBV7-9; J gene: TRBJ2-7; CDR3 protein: CASSPSYEQYF; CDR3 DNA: TGTGCCAGCAGCCCTTCCTACGAGCAGTACTTC
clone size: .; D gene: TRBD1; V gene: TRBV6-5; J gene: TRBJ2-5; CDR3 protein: CASSYRGQGAQETQYF; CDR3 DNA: TGTGCCAGCAGTTACAGGGGACAGGGGGCCCAAGAGACCCAGTACTTC
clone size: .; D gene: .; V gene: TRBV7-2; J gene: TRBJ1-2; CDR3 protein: CASSLSVGGGGYGYTF; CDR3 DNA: TGTGCCAGCAGCTTATCGGTGGGCGGGGGAGGCTATGGCTACACCTTC
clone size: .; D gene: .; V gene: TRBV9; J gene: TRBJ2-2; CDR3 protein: CASSTRTDYTGELFF; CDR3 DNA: TGTGCCAGCAGCACCCGGACAGACTACACCGGGGAGCTGTTTTTT
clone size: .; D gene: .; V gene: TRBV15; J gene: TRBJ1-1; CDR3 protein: CATSRDTTVLTEAFF; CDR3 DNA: TGTGCCACCAGCAGAGATACTACGGTATTGACTGAAGCTTTCTTT
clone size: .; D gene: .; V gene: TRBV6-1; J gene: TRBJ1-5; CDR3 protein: CASSPFSPQPQHF; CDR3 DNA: TGTGCCAGCAGCCCTTTTTCCCCTCAGCCCCAGCATTTT
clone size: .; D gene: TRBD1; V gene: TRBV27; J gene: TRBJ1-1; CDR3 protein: CASSGDRGGTEAFF; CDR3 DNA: TGTGCCAGCAGCGGTGACAGGGGTGGGACTGAAGCTTTCTTT
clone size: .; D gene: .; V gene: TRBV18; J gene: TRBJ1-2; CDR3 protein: CASSRFSEGDDVNYGYTF; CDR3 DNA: TGTGCCAGCTCACGGTTCAGCGAAGGGGATGATGTTAACTATGGCTACACCTTC
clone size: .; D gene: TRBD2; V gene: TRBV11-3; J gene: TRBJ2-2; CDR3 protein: CASSFAAGGPLDTGELFF; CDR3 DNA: TGTGCCAGCAGCTTTGCGGCGGGAGGGCCCCTGGATACCGGGGAGCTGTTTTTT
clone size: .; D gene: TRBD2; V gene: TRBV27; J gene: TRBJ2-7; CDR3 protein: CASSGLAGVDEQYF; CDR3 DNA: TGTGCCAGCTCGGGACTAGCGGGAGTTGACGAGCAGTACTTC
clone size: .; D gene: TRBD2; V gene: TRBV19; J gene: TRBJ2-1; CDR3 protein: CASSIVPSGGNEQFF; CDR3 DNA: TGTGCCAGTAGTATAGTCCCTAGCGGGGGCAATGAGCAGTTCTTC
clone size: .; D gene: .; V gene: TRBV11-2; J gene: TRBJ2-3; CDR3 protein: CASSPRGIGDTQYF; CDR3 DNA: TGTGCCAGCAGCCCACGGGGAATTGGGGATACGCAGTATTTT
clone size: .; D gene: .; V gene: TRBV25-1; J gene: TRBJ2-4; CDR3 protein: CASSPGSVKNIQYF; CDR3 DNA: TGTGCCAGCAGCCCGGGTAGCGTAAAAAACATTCAGTACTTC